The next 8 T cell receptor beta chains were all read from a single sample in a study of Graves' ophthalmopathy and Graves' hyperthyroidism. The authors amplified TCR beta CDR3 regions from RNA transcripts. HTBI primers primed a first-round RT-PCR, and a second-round multiplex PCR followed. TCRdb fed the multiplex PCR reads into MiXCR, producing one record per CDR3 protein. The repertoire has about 740,000 distinct CDR3 sequences, roughly 40% of them found once; the top ten carry 35% to 55%. Sequenced sample: peripheral blood. The receptor set was obtained from an adult man with Graves' ophthalmopathy.

This clonotype was seen a handful of times. This chain connects TRBV20-1 to TRBJ2-5; either TRBD1 or TRBD2 may fit D (6 bases each). Germline CDR1 is DFQATT and CDR2 is SNEGSKA (reference sequence). The CDR3 runs to 13 residues. Trimming pared 3 bases from V and 1 base from J, leaving 9 bases between. The CDR3 nucleotides are TGCAGTGCTAGTGGGGGGCGCCAAGAGACCCAGTACTTC. Protein: CSASGGRQETQYF.

This rearrangement joins TRBV2 to TRBJ2-1; TRBD1 agrees at 9 bases. The CDR3 extends over 13 amino acids. V lost 5 bases to trimming and J lost 7 bases; unmatched junction nucleotides: 3. Per germline, CDR1 SNHLY and CDR2 FYNNEI. DNA for the CDR3: TGTGCCAGCAGTCCCGGGACAGGGAATGAGCAGTTCTTC. It encodes CASSPGTGNEQFF. Supplemented by reference TRBV2 and TRBJ2-1, the full variable domain reads EPEVTQTPSHQVTQMGQEVILRCVPISNHLYFYWYRQILGQKVEFLVSFYNNEISEKSEIFDDQFSVERPDGSNFTLKIRSTKLEDSAMYFCASSPGTGNEQFFGPGTRLTVL.

The chain carries TRBV19 and TRBJ2-6; 10 bases are shared with TRBD2. J was trimmed by 4 bases and V by 2 bases; bases with no gene match: 5. The CDR3 sequence is 17 residues long. Germline V gene lookup returns CDR1 LNHDA and CDR2 SQIVND (reference sequence). The CDR3 loop is CASSIQRGGSGANVLTF. CDR3 coding DNA: TGTGCCAGTAGTATACAGCGGGGGGGCTCCGGGGCCAACGTCCTGACTTTC. The entire variable domain, with the rest obtained from reference TRBV19 and TRBJ2-6, is as follows: DGGITQSPKYLFRKEGQNVTLSCEQNLNHDAMYWYRQDPGQGLRLIYYSQIVNDFQKGDIAEGYSVSREKKESFPLTVTSAQKNPTAFYLCASSIQRGGSGANVLTFGAGSRLTVL.

This clonotype was counted only a few times. V and J are TRBV12-3 or TRBV12-4 and TRBJ2-7; D unclear. The V end lost 2 bases, the J end lost 5 bases, and 16 bases lay between the germline ends. This CDR3 has 15 residues. The CDR3 bases are TGTGCCAGCAGTTTAAATCTGCAGTCCGTCGACGAGCAGTACTTC. Translation: CASSLNLQSVDEQYF.

In its sample, this clonotype was seen a few times. The chain's CDR3 is CASSLRLGTGGEQYF. The CDR3 region has the DNA TGTGCCAGCAGTTTACGTCTCGGTACAGGGGGCGAGCAGTACTTC. The V gene is TRBV12-3 or TRBV12-4, the J gene TRBJ2-7; TRBD1 agrees at 8 bases. The CDR3 length is 15 residues. V shed 2 bases and J 6 bases; nucleotides not matched to a gene: 9.

The chain has TRBV29-1 and TRBJ2-7, with D unresolved. V lost 7 bases to trimming and J lost 4 bases, with 8 bases between them. This CDR3 is 10 amino acids long. Germline lookup yields CDR1 SQVTM and CDR2 ANQGSEA. The CDR3 DNA sequence: TGCAGCGCGGCTGGATACGAGCAGTACTTC. Its protein product is CSAAGYEQYF.

Many counts were recorded for this clonotype. V gene TRBV5-1 combines with J gene TRBJ2-5; D might be TRBD2 (6 bases). Trimming pared 4 bases from V and 5 bases from J, leaving 15 bases between. The germline gives CDR1 SGHRS, CDR2 YFSETQ. The CDR3 sequence is 14 residues long. The DNA for the CDR3 is TGCGCCAGCAGCGGCGGGACCTGGGCGGAGACCCAGTACTTC. Its translation is CASSGGTWAETQYF.

Ten or more counts support this clonotype. The chain links TRBV7-9 to TRBJ1-1; D is undetermined. The V end was cut by 5 bases, the J end by 4 bases, with 5 bases between. The CDR3 loop spans 11 amino acids. Germline V gene sequence: CDR1 SEHNR, CDR2 FQNEAQ (reference sequence). The CDR3 loop is CASSLSTEAFF. The CDR3 nucleotides are TGTGCCAGCAGCCTGAGCACTGAAGCTTTCTTT.